These 2 T cell receptor beta chains came from one sample sequenced in a study of T cell responses to AZD1222 COVID-19 vaccine. Here immunoSEQ multiplex PCR was the method, and the copy in TCRdb shows in-frame clones only, minus some. The sample has around 140,000 clones; 85% to 90% are singletons. This specimen consisted of peripheral blood, obtained on day 0 of AZD1222 vaccination. These receptors were collected from an adult in good health.

This rearrangement joins TRBV27 to TRBJ2-7; D is possibly TRBD2 (6 bases). V was pared by 4 bases and J by 0 bases, with 16 bases between. The germline CDR1 and CDR2 sequences are MNHEY and SMNVEV (reference sequence). The CDR3 length is 16 residues. The CDR3 region has the DNA TGTGCCAGCAGTTCCCTTGGCGGGGTGCTCTCCTACGAGCAGTACTTC. It codes for CASSSLGGVLSYEQYF.

This clone was seen only once. The J gene is TRBJ2-1, the V gene TRBV5-4; tentatively, D is TRBD2 (6 bases). V was pared by 2 bases and J by 5 bases, with 17 bases between. In germline, CDR1 is SGHNT, CDR2 YYREEE (reference sequence). CDR3 size: 16 residues. CDR3 region: CASSFRRLADNNEQFF. The DNA for the CDR3 is TGTGCCAGCAGCTTCCGTAGGTTAGCGGATAACAATGAGCAGTTCTTC.